This T cell receptor (beta chain) appears in the sequencing data of a study of T cells after yellow fever vaccination. Overall study: Staining for CD3, CD45RA, CCR7 and CD95 enabled sorting of EM, EMRA, CM and Tscm memory subsets.

TCRdb called the 5' RACE reads again in MiXCR, with one record for every CDR3 protein. The sample records about 26,000 distinct CDR3 sequences, roughly 4.5% being singletons. This clonotype was detected ten times or more. V lost 6 bases and J 4 bases, leaving 13 bases between the germline ends. This CDR3 contains 14 residues. The V gene's germline CDR1 is MGHDK and CDR2 SYGVNS. Study results and caveats: Almost all vaccine-responding clonotypes were not detected in the sorted memory subsets at the day 0 time point. Subsequent to the booster, the majority of primary-vaccination clones reappeared (roughly 97% CD4, approximately 90% CD8).

The rearrangement links TRBV25-1 to TRBJ2-1; D unresolved. Sequencing was performed on PBMCs, either bulk or a sorted T-cell subset (CD4+, CD8+, memory, or dextramer-sorted; not recorded which), taken on the day of the yellow fever booster vaccination. The receptor was derived from a man aged 18 to 29 who received the YFV17D yellow fever vaccine. The CDR3 sequence: CASSPHGSYNEQFF. The CDR3 DNA sequence: TGTGCCAGCAGCCCTCACGGATCGTACAATGAGCAGTTCTTC.